These T cell receptor beta chains were read from a single sample in a study of shared clonotypes between healthy human individuals. TCRdb's table, derived via immunoSEQ multiplex PCR, lists solely in-frame clones and lacks some. In the table there are under 2.5 million clones, around 93% of which are singletons. Material: naive CD4+ T cells from PBMCs. These receptors were collected from a man aged 18 to 29 in good health. Some clones in this sample may be carry-over from other donors' samples. The CDR3 runs from the conserved cysteine through the conserved F or W. A D gene is named only where the DNA matches it firmly. Part of the rows lack a size; the others show once, few, many or a class for expanded clones.

J: TRBJ2-3
D: NA
V: TRBV21-1
size: NA
length: 19
CDR3: CASSLRMDDTASSTDTQYF
DNA: TGTGCCAGCAGCTTACGAATGGATGACACAGCCTCTAGCACAGATACGCAGTATTTT

J: TRBJ1-1
D: TRBD1
V: TRBV6-6
size: NA
length: 16
CDR3: CASSYLLGQGNTEAFF
DNA: TGTGCCAGCAGTTATCTTCTCGGACAGGGGAACACTGAAGCTTTCTTT

J: TRBJ1-1
D: NA
V: TRBV28
size: NA
length: 14
CDR3: CASSLAPMNTEAFF
DNA: TGTGCCAGCAGTTTGGCCCCCATGAACACTGAAGCTTTCTTT

J: TRBJ2-1
D: TRBD2
V: TRBV27
size: NA
length: 18
CDR3: CASSFVIAGGSSYNEQFF
DNA: TGTGCCAGCAGTTTCGTAATAGCGGGGGGGAGCTCCTACAATGAGCAGTTCTTC

J: TRBJ2-2
D: NA
V: TRBV5-4
size: NA
length: 15
CDR3: CASSGGGQTAGELFF
DNA: TGTGCCAGCAGCGGGGGGGGACAGACGGCCGGGGAGCTGTTTTTT

J: TRBJ1-1
D: TRBD1
V: TRBV15
size: NA
length: 16
CDR3: CATSRGQAPGGTEAFF
DNA: TGTGCCACCAGCAGGGGACAGGCTCCCGGGGGCACTGAAGCTTTCTTT

J: TRBJ2-7
D: NA
V: TRBV9
size: once
length: 14
CDR3: CASSARGADPEQYF
DNA: TGTGCCAGCAGCGCCCGCGGGGCGGACCCCGAGCAGTACTTC

J: TRBJ2-7
D: NA
V: TRBV29-1
size: NA
length: 11
CDR3: CSASREYEQYF
DNA: TGCAGCGCCTCTCGGGAGTACGAGCAGTACTTC

J: TRBJ1-2
D: TRBD1
V: TRBV7-9
size: NA
length: 15
CDR3: CASSSGQGLSHGYTF
DNA: TGTGCCAGCAGCTCCGGACAGGGGCTGTCTCATGGCTACACCTTC

J: TRBJ2-7
D: NA
V: TRBV7-2
size: NA
length: 11
CDR3: CASTPGGEQYF
DNA: TGTGCCAGCACCCCCGGGGGCGAGCAGTACTTC

J: TRBJ1-6
D: NA
V: TRBV15
size: NA
length: 15
CDR3: CATSSGGRGNSPLHF
DNA: TGTGCCACCAGCAGCGGGGGAAGAGGGAATTCACCCCTCCACTTT

J: TRBJ1-5
D: NA
V: TRBV30
size: NA
length: 14
CDR3: CAWRGAGAGQPQHF
DNA: TGTGCCTGGAGAGGGGCGGGGGCCGGACAGCCCCAGCATTTT

J: TRBJ2-2
D: NA
V: TRBV6-5
size: NA
length: 16
CDR3: CASSYMPGPNTGELFF
DNA: TGTGCCAGCAGTTATATGCCGGGACCAAACACCGGGGAGCTGTTTTTT

J: TRBJ2-5
D: NA
V: TRBV30
size: NA
length: 15
CDR3: CAWSVPQTGQETQYF
DNA: TGTGCCTGGAGTGTACCCCAGACGGGCCAAGAGACCCAGTACTTC

J: TRBJ2-1
D: NA
V: TRBV20-1
size: NA
length: 11
CDR3: CSARDNGEQFF
DNA: TGCAGTGCTAGAGATAACGGGGAGCAGTTCTTC

J: TRBJ2-5
D: NA
V: TRBV10-1
size: NA
length: 14
CDR3: CASSPQLAQETQYF
DNA: TGCGCCAGCAGTCCGCAATTAGCCCAAGAGACCCAGTACTTC

J: TRBJ2-7
D: NA
V: TRBV15
size: NA
length: 14
CDR3: CATSSWRGAGEQYF
DNA: TGTGCCACCAGCAGCTGGCGGGGCGCCGGCGAGCAGTACTTC

J: TRBJ2-3
D: TRBD2
V: TRBV18
size: NA
length: 15
CDR3: CASSPTSASTDTQYF
DNA: TGTGCCAGCTCACCGACTAGCGCTAGCACAGATACGCAGTATTTT

J: TRBJ2-3
D: NA
V: TRBV6-6
size: NA
length: 13
CDR3: CASSYSRGSLGYF
DNA: TGTGCCAGCAGTTACTCGAGGGGAAGCCTAGGGTATTTT

J: TRBJ2-7
D: NA
V: TRBV11-2
size: NA
length: 12
CDR3: CASSLSSTEQYF
DNA: TGTGCCAGCAGCTTAAGCTCCACCGAGCAGTACTTC

J: TRBJ2-1
D: NA
V: TRBV4-1
size: NA
length: 15
CDR3: CASSQRLASNNEQFF
DNA: TGCGCCAGCAGCCAACGGCTAGCTAGCAACAATGAGCAGTTCTTC

J: TRBJ2-1
D: NA
V: TRBV29-1
size: NA
length: 12
CDR3: CSVAPPYNEQFF
DNA: TGCAGCGTTGCACCCCCCTACAATGAGCAGTTCTTC

J: TRBJ2-1
D: NA
V: TRBV11-3
size: NA
length: 16
CDR3: CASSLGQTSSYNEQFF
DNA: TGTGCCAGCAGCTTGGGACAGACTAGCTCCTACAATGAGCAGTTCTTC

J: TRBJ1-2
D: TRBD1
V: TRBV7-2
size: NA
length: 14
CDR3: CASSSTGGDYGYTF
DNA: TGTGCCAGCAGCTCGACAGGGGGCGACTATGGCTACACCTTC

J: TRBJ2-1
D: TRBD2
V: TRBV10-3
size: NA
length: 16
CDR3: CAISGIQGGTPKEQFF
DNA: TGTGCCATCAGTGGTATCCAGGGAGGGACTCCAAAGGAGCAGTTCTTC

J: TRBJ2-3
D: TRBD2
V: TRBV29-1
size: NA
length: 17
CDR3: CSVEGISGRGSTDTQYF
DNA: TGCAGCGTTGAGGGGATTAGCGGGAGGGGGAGCACAGATACGCAGTATTTT

J: TRBJ2-5
D: NA
V: TRBV5-1
size: NA
length: 16
CDR3: CASSLAPASPRETQYF
DNA: TGCGCCAGCAGCTTGGCCCCTGCTAGCCCTCGTGAGACCCAGTACTTC

J: TRBJ2-1
D: NA
V: TRBV4-2
size: NA
length: 13
CDR3: CASSQVGGNEQFF
DNA: TGTGCCAGCAGCCAGGTAGGGGGCAATGAGCAGTTCTTC

J: TRBJ1-5
D: NA
V: TRBV11-2
size: NA
length: 13
CDR3: CASSPRSNQPQHF
DNA: TGTGCCAGCAGCCCTAGATCCAATCAGCCCCAGCATTTT

J: TRBJ2-7
D: NA
V: TRBV28
size: once
length: 14
CDR3: CASSSGSTRNEQYF
DNA: TGTGCCAGCAGCTCAGGCTCTACGAGGAACGAGCAGTACTTC

J: TRBJ1-1
D: NA
V: TRBV5-1
size: NA
length: 14
CDR3: CASSLARDFTEAFF
DNA: TGCGCCAGCAGCTTGGCCAGGGACTTCACTGAAGCTTTCTTT

J: TRBJ2-6
D: NA
V: TRBV27
size: few
length: 13
CDR3: CASTNSGANVLTF
DNA: TGTGCCAGCACCAACTCTGGGGCCAACGTCCTGACTTTC

J: TRBJ2-2
D: NA
V: TRBV28
size: NA
length: 13
CDR3: CASSLGGTGELFF
DNA: TGTGCCAGCAGCCTGGGGGGAACCGGGGAGCTGTTTTTT

J: TRBJ2-7
D: TRBD1
V: TRBV28
size: few
length: 12
CDR3: CASRGQAYEQYF
DNA: TGTGCCAGCAGAGGACAGGCCTACGAGCAGTACTTC

J: TRBJ1-1
D: NA
V: TRBV7-2
size: NA
length: 12
CDR3: CASSLPRNEAFF
DNA: TGTGCCAGCAGCTTACCCAGGAATGAAGCTTTCTTT

J: TRBJ2-7
D: TRBD2
V: TRBV10-3
size: NA
length: 17
CDR3: CAIIGTSGSVPTSEQYF
DNA: TGTGCCATCATCGGGACTAGCGGGAGCGTACCTACGAGCGAGCAGTACTTC

J: TRBJ2-1
D: NA
V: TRBV11-2
size: NA
length: 16
CDR3: CASSLRVKSSYNEQFF
DNA: TGTGCCAGCAGCCTTAGGGTAAAGTCCTCCTACAATGAGCAGTTCTTC

J: TRBJ1-2
D: TRBD1
V: TRBV2
size: NA
length: 13
CDR3: CASRGDRVYGYTF
DNA: TGTGCCAGCAGGGGGGACAGGGTCTATGGCTACACCTTC

J: TRBJ2-3
D: NA
V: TRBV5-1
size: NA
length: 12
CDR3: CASSFHSDTQYF
DNA: TGCGCCAGCAGCTTCCACTCAGATACGCAGTATTTT

J: TRBJ2-7
D: TRBD2
V: TRBV5-1
size: NA
length: 15
CDR3: CASSKTGLAEYEQYF
DNA: TGCGCCAGCAGCAAAACGGGACTAGCGGAGTACGAGCAGTACTTC

J: TRBJ2-5
D: NA
V: TRBV7-9
size: NA
length: 14
CDR3: CASSPLRGSETQYF
DNA: TGTGCCAGCAGCCCCCTCAGGGGATCAGAGACCCAGTACTTC

J: TRBJ2-7
D: NA
V: TRBV27
size: NA
length: 16
CDR3: CASSSHKGQTYYEQYF
DNA: TGTGCCAGCAGTTCACATAAAGGACAAACCTACTACGAGCAGTACTTC

J: TRBJ2-3
D: NA
V: TRBV27
size: NA
length: 15
CDR3: CASRQTGQSTDTQYF
DNA: TGTGCCAGCCGACAGACGGGACAAAGCACAGATACGCAGTATTTT

J: TRBJ2-3
D: TRBD2
V: TRBV7-2
size: NA
length: 17
CDR3: CASSSQASGSQTDTQYF
DNA: TGTGCCAGCAGCTCCCAGGCTAGCGGGAGTCAGACAGATACGCAGTATTTT

J: TRBJ1-2
D: TRBD1
V: TRBV28
size: NA
length: 15
CDR3: CASSAPGTGFYGYTF
DNA: TGTGCCAGCAGTGCACCCGGGACAGGGTTTTACGGCTACACCTTC

J: TRBJ2-6
D: NA
V: TRBV9
size: NA
length: 14
CDR3: CASSAISGANVLTF
DNA: TGTGCCAGCAGCGCGATCTCTGGGGCCAACGTCCTGACTTTC

J: TRBJ1-1
D: TRBD1
V: TRBV29-1
size: NA
length: 13
CDR3: CSATTGTNTEAFF
DNA: TGCAGCGCCACGACAGGGACGAACACTGAAGCTTTCTTT

J: TRBJ2-5
D: NA
V: TRBV28
size: NA
length: 16
CDR3: CASSPGGGRRGETQYF
DNA: TGTGCCAGCAGCCCCGGTGGCGGGAGAAGGGGGGAGACCCAGTACTTC

J: TRBJ2-3
D: NA
V: TRBV7-3
size: NA
length: 13
CDR3: CASSASSTDTQYF
DNA: TGTGCCAGCAGCGCTTCTAGCACAGATACGCAGTATTTT

J: TRBJ1-2
D: TRBD1
V: TRBV28
size: NA
length: 12
CDR3: CASSTATGGNTF
DNA: TGTGCCAGCAGTACGGCGACAGGGGGAAACACCTTC

J: TRBJ2-2
D: NA
V: TRBV7-7
size: NA
length: 13
CDR3: CASSFDVSGELFF
DNA: TGTGCCAGCAGCTTCGACGTTTCCGGGGAGCTGTTTTTT

J: TRBJ2-7
D: NA
V: TRBV5-8
size: NA
length: 18
CDR3: CASRSIGPGVSSSYEQYF
DNA: TGTGCCAGCAGGTCGATTGGCCCGGGGGTGAGCAGCTCCTACGAGCAGTACTTC

J: TRBJ2-3
D: NA
V: TRBV5-4
size: NA
length: 12
CDR3: CASRDKADTQYF
DNA: TGTGCCAGCAGGGACAAAGCAGATACGCAGTATTTT

J: TRBJ1-2
D: NA
V: TRBV28
size: NA
length: 12
CDR3: CASSLRFTGYTF
DNA: TGTGCCAGCAGTTTACGATTTACTGGCTACACCTTC